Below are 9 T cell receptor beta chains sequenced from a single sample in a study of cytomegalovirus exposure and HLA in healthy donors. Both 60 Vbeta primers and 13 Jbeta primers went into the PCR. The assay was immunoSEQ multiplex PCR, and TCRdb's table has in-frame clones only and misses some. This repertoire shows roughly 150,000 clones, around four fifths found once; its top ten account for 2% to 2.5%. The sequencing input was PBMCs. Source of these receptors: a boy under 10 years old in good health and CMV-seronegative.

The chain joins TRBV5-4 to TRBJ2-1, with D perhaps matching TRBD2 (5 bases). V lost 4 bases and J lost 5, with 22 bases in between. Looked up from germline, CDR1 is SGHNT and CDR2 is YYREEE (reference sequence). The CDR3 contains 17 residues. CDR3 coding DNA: TGTGCCAGCAGCGGAGGCCGGACGAGTCCCGGAAACAATGAGCAGTTCTTC. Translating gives CASSGGRTSPGNNEQFF. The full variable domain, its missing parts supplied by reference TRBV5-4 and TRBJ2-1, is ETGVTQSPTHLIKTRGQQVTLRCSSQSGHNTVSWYQQALGQGPQFIFQYYREEENGRGNFPPRFSGLQFPNYSSELNVNALELDDSALYLCASSGGRTSPGNNEQFFGPGTRLTVL.

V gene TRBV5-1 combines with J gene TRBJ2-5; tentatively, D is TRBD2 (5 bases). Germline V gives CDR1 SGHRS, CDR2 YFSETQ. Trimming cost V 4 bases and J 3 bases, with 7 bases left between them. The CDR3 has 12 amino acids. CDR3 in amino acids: CASSVGEETQYF. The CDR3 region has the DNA TGCGCCAGCAGCGTCGGGGAAGAGACCCAGTACTTC.

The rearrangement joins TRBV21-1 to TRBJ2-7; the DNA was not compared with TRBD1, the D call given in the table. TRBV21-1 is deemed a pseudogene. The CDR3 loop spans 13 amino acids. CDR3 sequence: CASSKPPGNEQYF. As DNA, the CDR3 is TGTGCCAGCAGCAAACCTCCAGGTAACGAGCAGTACTTC.

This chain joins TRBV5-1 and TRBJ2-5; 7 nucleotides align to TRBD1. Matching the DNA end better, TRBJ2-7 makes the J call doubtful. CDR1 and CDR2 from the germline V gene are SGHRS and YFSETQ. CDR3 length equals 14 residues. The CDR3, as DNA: TGCGCCAGCAGCCACGACAGGGTTACCTACGAGCAGTACTTC. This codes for CASSHDRVTYEQYF.

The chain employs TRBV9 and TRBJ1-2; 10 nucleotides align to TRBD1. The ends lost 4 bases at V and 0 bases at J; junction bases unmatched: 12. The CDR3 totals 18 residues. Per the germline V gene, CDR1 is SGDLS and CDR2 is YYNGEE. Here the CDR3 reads CASSSHRGTGDANYGYTF. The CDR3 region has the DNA TGTGCCAGCAGCTCCCACCGGGGGACAGGGGATGCTAACTATGGCTACACCTTC.

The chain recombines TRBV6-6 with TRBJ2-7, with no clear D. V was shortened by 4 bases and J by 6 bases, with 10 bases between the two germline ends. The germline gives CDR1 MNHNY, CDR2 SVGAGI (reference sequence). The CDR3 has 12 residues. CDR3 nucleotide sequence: TGTGCCAGCAGTTTCGAGCGACCCGAGCAGTACTTC. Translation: CASSFERPEQYF.

The CDR3 reads CASSPTGTGVPNQPQHF. The DNA of the CDR3 is TGTGCCAGCTCACCGACCGGGACAGGGGTACCCAATCAGCCCCAGCATTTT. V is TRBV18 and J is TRBJ1-5; the match to TRBD1 covers 10 bases. This CDR3 is 17 amino acids long. The V and J ends lost 3 bases and 3 bases, in that order; junction bases with no gene match: 8. Germline V gene data show CDR1 as KGHSH and CDR2 as LQKENI.

The CDR3, as DNA: TGTGCCAGCAGCTTAACAGGGACTAGCGGGGGCTACAATGAGCAGTTCTTC. Residues: CASSLTGTSGGYNEQFF. The J gene is TRBJ2-1, the V gene TRBV7-3; 14 bases agree with TRBD2. V lost 0 bases to trimming and J lost 3 bases; unmatched junction nucleotides: 1. CDR1 and CDR2 (germline): SGHTA, FQGTGA. The CDR3 runs 17 residues.

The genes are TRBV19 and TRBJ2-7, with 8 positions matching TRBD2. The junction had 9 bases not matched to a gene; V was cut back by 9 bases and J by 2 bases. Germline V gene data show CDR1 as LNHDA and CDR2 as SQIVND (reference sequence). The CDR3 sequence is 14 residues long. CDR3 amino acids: CASRLNSGAYEQYF. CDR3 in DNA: TGTGCCAGCAGACTTAATAGCGGGGCCTACGAGCAGTACTTC. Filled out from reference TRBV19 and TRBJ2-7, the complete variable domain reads DGGITQSPKYLFRKEGQNVTLSCEQNLNHDAMYWYRQDPGQGLRLIYYSQIVNDFQKGDIAEGYSVSREKKESFPLTVTSAQKNPTAFYLCASRLNSGAYEQYFGPGTRLTVT.